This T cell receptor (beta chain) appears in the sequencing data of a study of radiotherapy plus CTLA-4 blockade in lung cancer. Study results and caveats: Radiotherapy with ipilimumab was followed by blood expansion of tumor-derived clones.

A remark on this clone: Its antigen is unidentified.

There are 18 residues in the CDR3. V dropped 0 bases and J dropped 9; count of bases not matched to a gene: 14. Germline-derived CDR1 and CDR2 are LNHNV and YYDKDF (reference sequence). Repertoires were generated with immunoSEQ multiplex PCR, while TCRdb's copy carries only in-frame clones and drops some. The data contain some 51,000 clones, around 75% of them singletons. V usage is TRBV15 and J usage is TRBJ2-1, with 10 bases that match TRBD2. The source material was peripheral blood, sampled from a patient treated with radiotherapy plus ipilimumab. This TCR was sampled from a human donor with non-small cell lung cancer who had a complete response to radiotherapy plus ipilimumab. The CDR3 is CATSRDDERGGYSGEQFF. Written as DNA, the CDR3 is TGTGCCACCAGCAGAGATGATGAGCGGGGGGGTTATTCTGGTGAGCAGTTCTTC.